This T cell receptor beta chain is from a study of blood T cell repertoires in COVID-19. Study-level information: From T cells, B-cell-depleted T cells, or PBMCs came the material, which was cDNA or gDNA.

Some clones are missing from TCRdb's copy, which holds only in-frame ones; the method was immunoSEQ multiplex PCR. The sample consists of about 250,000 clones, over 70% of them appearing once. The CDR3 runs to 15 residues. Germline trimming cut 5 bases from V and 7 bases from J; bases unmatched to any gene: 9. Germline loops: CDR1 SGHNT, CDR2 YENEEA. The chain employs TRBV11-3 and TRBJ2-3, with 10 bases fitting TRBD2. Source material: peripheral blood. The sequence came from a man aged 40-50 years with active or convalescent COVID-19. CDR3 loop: CASSRSGGAEYTQYF. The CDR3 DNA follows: TGTGCCAGCAGCCGGAGCGGGGGGGCCGAATATACGCAGTATTTT.